The 8 T cell receptor beta chains below all came from one sample that was sequenced in a study of T cell responses to AZD1222 COVID-19 vaccine. Data came from immunoSEQ multiplex PCR; TCRdb stores just in-frame clones and leaves some out. The sample lists about 120,000 clones; over 75% were seen once. The sequencing used peripheral blood, collected on day 0 of AZD1222 vaccination. These TCRs come from an adult in good health.

The rearrangement links TRBV9 to TRBJ2-2, with 8 bases fitting TRBD1. Germline V gene data show CDR1 as SGDLS and CDR2 as YYNGEE. With 3 bases clipped from V and 1 base from J, the junction kept 5 bases outside the gene matches. This CDR3 has 16 residues. CDR3 DNA sequence: TGTGCCAGCAGCGCCCGGACAGGGTTGAACACCGGGGAGCTGTTTTTT. Amino acid sequence: CASSARTGLNTGELFF.

The chain couples TRBV28 to TRBJ2-7; D gene unclear. CDR1 and CDR2 from the germline V gene are MDHEN and SYDVKM. The CDR3 has 13 amino acids. Deletions cut 5 bases from V and 5 bases from J, with 13 bases between. CDR3 bases: TGTGCCAGCAGTCCGCGGCTGAGCCACGAGCAGTACTTC. As protein: CASSPRLSHEQYF.

This rearrangement joins TRBV19 to TRBJ1-2; D is unclear. The CDR3 spans 11 residues. Trimming removed 8 bases from V and 4 bases from J, with 8 bases in between. CDR1 LNHDA and CDR2 SQIVND come from the germline V gene (reference sequence). The CDR3 sequence: CASGRLYGYTF. Written as DNA, the CDR3 is TGTGCCAGTGGCAGACTCTATGGCTACACCTTC.

The V call is TRBV7-9, the J call TRBJ2-5; TRBD1 aligns across 8 bases. The trim removed 2 bases at V and 3 bases at J, leaving 8 bases unmatched. Germline-derived CDR1 and CDR2 are SEHNR and FQNEAQ (reference sequence). The CDR3 sequence is 16 residues long. The CDR3 sequence is CASSLIGTGPKETQYF. The CDR3 DNA reads TGTGCCAGCAGCTTAATCGGGACAGGACCGAAAGAGACCCAGTACTTC.

The table lists this clone with a few counts. The rearrangement links TRBV16 to TRBJ2-7; D gene uncertain. V was clipped by 2 bases and J by 0 bases, with 8 bases between them. The germline V gene encodes CDR1 KGHSY and CDR2 FQNENV. This CDR3 spans 14 amino acids. CDR3 amino acids: CASSQALLSYEQYF. CDR3 DNA sequence: TGTGCCAGCAGCCAAGCCCTGCTCTCCTACGAGCAGTACTTC. The full variable domain, in which reference TRBV16 and TRBJ2-7 provide the parts outside the CDR3, is GEEVAQTPKHLVRGEGQKAKLYCAPIKGHSYVFWYQQVLKNEFKFLISFQNENVFDETGMPKERFSAKCLPNSPCSLEIQATKLEDSAVYFCASSQALLSYEQYFGPGTRLTVT.

A single count supports this clone. The CDR3, as DNA: TGCGCCAGCAGCTTGGATCCGGGACAGGGCTACGAGCAGTACTTC. It is translated as CASSLDPGQGYEQYF. This rearrangement joins TRBV5-1 to TRBJ2-7; 9 bases are a match to TRBD1. V gave up 0 bases and J gave up 3 bases; unmatched junction bases: 4. The CDR3 extends over 15 amino acids. CDR1 SGHRS and CDR2 YFSETQ come from the germline V gene.

The chain joins TRBV30 to TRBJ2-2; D gene unclear. Trimming cost V 1 base and J 1 base, with 4 bases left between them. The CDR3 contains 13 residues. The germline gives CDR1 GTSNPN, CDR2 SVGIG (reference sequence). CDR3 sequence: CAWSAMNTGELFF. The DNA for the CDR3 is TGTGCCTGGAGTGCCATGAACACCGGGGAGCTGTTTTTT.

The gene calls are TRBV19 and TRBJ1-5, with D unresolved. CDR1 LNHDA and CDR2 SQIVND come from the germline V gene (reference sequence). Trimming stripped 1 base from V and 7 bases from J, with 8 bases between. The CDR3 runs 13 residues. This CDR3 is CASSIGSGQPQHF. The CDR3 DNA follows: TGTGCCAGTAGTATAGGTTCCGGCCAGCCCCAGCATTTT.